These 14 T cell receptor beta chains were all obtained from the same sample, sequenced in a study of CD8+ T cells in alopecia areata (dated by TCRdb to the late 2010s). Libraries came from the immunoSEQ multiplex PCR assay. RNA was extracted from all samples and reverse transcribed into cDNA, which served as template for TCR sequencing. TCRdb took over this immuneACCESS table, retaining in-frame rearrangements with V and J assigned. Such tables are incomplete; in checked studies, under half of the missing clones stem from an unresolved V gene, and the remainder is unexplained. The sample table lists fewer than 100,000 clones, less than 50% of them with a count of one. 0.79% of the sample comes from the top ten. The sequencing input was CD4+ T cells sorted from blood. The receptor source for this set is a human donor with alopecia areata.

This sequence joins TRBV29-1 and TRBJ2-4; tentatively, D is TRBD2 (5 bases). In germline, CDR1 is SQVTM, CDR2 ANQGSEA. The CDR3 is 15 residues long. Trimming removed 5 bases at V and 0 bases at J, with 14 bases between. The CDR3 coding sequence is TGCAGCGTTTCCTACCAGAGGGTAGCCAAAAACATTCAGTACTTC. It translates to CSVSYQRVAKNIQYF.

This clone was picked up a small number of times. The V gene is TRBV29-1, the J gene TRBJ1-1; D not resolved. V lost 2 bases and J 7 bases, leaving 11 bases between the germline ends. The CDR3 runs to 12 residues. Germline V CDR1 and CDR2: SQVTM, ANQGSEA. The CDR3 coding sequence is TGCAGCGTTGAAAAGACTGAAGGTGAAGCTTTCTTT. It is translated as CSVEKTEGEAFF. The variable domain in full, completed from reference TRBV29-1 and TRBJ1-1, reads SAVISQKPSRDICQRGTSLTIQCQVDSQVTMMFWYRQQPGQSLTLIATANQGSEATYESGFVIDKFPISRPNLTFSTLTVSNMSPEDSSIYLCSVEKTEGEAFFGQGTRLTVV.

For the CDR3, the DNA is TGCGCCAGCCGGGAAGGTCCAATCCAAGAGACCCAGTACTTC. It encodes CASREGPIQETQYF. The chain has TRBV5-1 and TRBJ2-5, with a possible D match to TRBD2 (5 bases). This CDR3 spans 14 amino acids. The V gene's germline CDR1 is SGHRS and CDR2 YFSETQ. The V and J ends lost 7 bases and 1 base respectively, with 14 bases between them.

The chain links TRBV30 to TRBJ1-5; D is possibly TRBD1 (6 bases). There are 16 residues in the CDR3. Trimming took 5 bases from V and 3 from J, leaving 20 bases between them. Germline V gives CDR1 GTSNPN, CDR2 SVGIG (reference sequence). Written as DNA, the CDR3 is TGTGCCTGGGCCCCCCCTCCTGGACAGCTCAATCAGCCCCAGCATTTT. Translation: CAWAPPPGQLNQPQHF. Supplemented by reference TRBV30 and TRBJ1-5, the full variable domain reads SQTIHQWPATLVQPVGSPLSLECTVEGTSNPNLYWYRQAAGRGLQLLFYSVGIGQISSEVPQNLSASRPQDRQFILSSKKLLLSDSGFYLCAWAPPPGQLNQPQHFGDGTRLSIL.

J is TRBJ2-3 and V is TRBV28, with 12 nucleotides matching TRBD2. CDR1 and CDR2 from the germline V gene are MDHEN and SYDVKM. J lost 4 bases, V lost 5 bases, and 7 bases had no gene match. The CDR3 totals 16 residues. The CDR3 coding sequence is TGTGCCAGCAGTCGCCTAGCGGGAGGGCTGTCAGATACGCAGTATTTT. Translation gives CASSRLAGGLSDTQYF.

The rearrangement uses TRBV29-1 and TRBJ2-3; D possibly corresponds to TRBD2 (5 bases). This CDR3 is built from 12 residues. Germline-derived CDR1 and CDR2 are SQVTM and ANQGSEA. With 6 bases removed from V and 4 bases from J, the gap between germline ends came to 11 bases. The CDR3 loop reads CSVRPGADTQYF. DNA for the CDR3: TGCAGCGTGAGACCCGGGGCAGATACGCAGTATTTT.

This chain links TRBV14 with TRBJ2-2; D is ambiguous. Trimming cost V 5 bases and J 4 bases, with 8 bases left between them. In germline, CDR1 is SGHDN, CDR2 FVKESK. CDR3 length: 13 residues. The CDR3 here is CASSASRTGELFF. In DNA form, the CDR3 reads TGTGCCAGCAGCGCGAGCCGCACCGGGGAGCTGTTTTTT.

The chain combines TRBV30 with TRBJ1-2; tentatively, D is TRBD1 (5 bases). The CDR3 has 14 residues. Looked up from germline, CDR1 is GTSNPN and CDR2 is SVGIG (reference sequence). Trimming took 0 bases from V and 8 from J, leaving 16 bases between them. The DNA for the CDR3 is TGTGCCTGGAGTGTACTTCGGAGGGGAGACGGCTACACCTTC. Translated, it gives CAWSVLRRGDGYTF.

The chain recombines TRBV29-1 with TRBJ2-5, with a tentative D call TRBD2 (7 bases). There are 15 residues in the CDR3. Trimming removed 5 bases from V and 4 bases from J, with 20 bases in between. Germline V gives CDR1 SQVTM, CDR2 ANQGSEA. The CDR3 nucleotides are TGCAGCGTTCGAGAGAGGGGGGGCTTGGTAGAGACCCAGTACTTC. Translating it yields CSVRERGGLVETQYF.

This sequence joins TRBV30 and TRBJ1-5; D not certain. The CDR3 spans 13 residues. V was pared by 0 bases and J by 5 bases, with 8 bases between. Per germline, CDR1 GTSNPN and CDR2 SVGIG (reference sequence). CDR3 nucleotides: TGTGCCTGGAGTGTATTCCAAGATCAGCCCCAGCATTTT. The encoded protein is CAWSVFQDQPQHF.

The chain combines TRBV29-1 with TRBJ1-2; possible D gene TRBD1, 5 bases. Germline V CDR1 and CDR2: SQVTM, ANQGSEA. CDR3 length: 12 residues. Between the trimmed V and J ends, which lost 4 bases and 4 bases, there was a span of 10 bases. For the CDR3, the DNA is TGCAGCGTTGTTTGGGACCCCTATGGCTACACCTTC. Amino acids: CSVVWDPYGYTF.

The chain uses TRBV28 and TRBJ2-5; a weak D match, TRBD1 (6 bases). Per the germline V gene, CDR1 is MDHEN and CDR2 is SYDVKM. Trimming cost V 7 bases and J 6 bases, with 21 bases left between them. The CDR3 covers 15 residues. The CDR3 sequence is CASTSFRAGEKTQYF. In DNA, the CDR3 is TGTGCCAGCACCTCCTTCCGGGCAGGGGAAAAGACCCAGTACTTC.

This clone has a handful of counts. The chain carries TRBV5-6 and TRBJ2-2; D is undetermined. The CDR3 runs to 14 residues. Germline V gene data show CDR1 as SGHDT and CDR2 as YYEEEE. Between the trimmed V and J ends, which lost 0 bases and 9 bases, there was a span of 12 bases. The CDR3 reads CASSLDSPPRELFF. The CDR3 region has the DNA TGTGCCAGCAGCTTGGATTCCCCGCCGAGGGAGCTGTTTTTT. Full variable domain (remainder filled in from reference TRBV5-6 and TRBJ2-2): DAGVTQSPTHLIKTRGQQVTLRCSPKSGHDTVSWYQQALGQGPQFIFQYYEEEERQRGNFPDRFSGHQFPNYSSELNVNALLLGDSALYLCASSLDSPPRELFFGEGSRLTVL.

The V gene is TRBV29-1, the J gene TRBJ2-1; D remains ambiguous. The V gene lost 6 bases and the J gene lost 0 bases, with 21 bases spanning the gap. Germline CDR1 and CDR2: SQVTM and ANQGSEA. The CDR3 extends over 17 amino acids. CDR3 sequence reads: CSVLHTRTESSYNEQFF. CDR3 nucleotide sequence: TGCAGCGTACTACATACACGAACAGAGAGCTCCTACAATGAGCAGTTCTTC.